Sequencing of this T cell receptor beta chain was carried out in a study of T cell repertoires in cytomegalovirus infection. Overall study context: HLA-B-restricted CMV epitopes that are well studied were used alongside recently identified HLA-C-restricted ones. Indications came from public TCR beta signatures; they pointed to CMV infection and to a matching HLA type. Study-wide results and caveats: Cumulative frequency of public TCR beta families picked out carriers of CMV plus the relevant HLA. In two of eight donors, the top clonotype was HLA-C-restricted CMV-specific.

A few counts support this clonotype. Its antigen is currently unknown. This CDR3 has 16 residues. The germline V gene has CDR1 SGHVS and CDR2 FQNEAQ. V lost 1 base and J lost 4, with 16 bases in between. TCRdb used MiXCR to reprocess the reads, holding one entry per CDR3 protein. The sample records around 710,000 distinct CDR3 sequences, roughly 29% being singletons. Sequencing was performed on cultured CD8+ T cells from PBMCs, taken from culture after CMV antigen stimulation. The chain links TRBV7-8 to TRBJ2-5, with a tentative D call TRBD2 (7 bases). The source of this sequence is a human donor in good health (CMV status not recorded). Some clones in this sample may be carry-over from other donors' samples. CDR3 sequence reads: CASSLDPGGGGETQYF. The CDR3 bases are TGTGCCAGCAGCTTAGATCCGGGGGGCGGGGGAGAGACCCAGTACTTC.